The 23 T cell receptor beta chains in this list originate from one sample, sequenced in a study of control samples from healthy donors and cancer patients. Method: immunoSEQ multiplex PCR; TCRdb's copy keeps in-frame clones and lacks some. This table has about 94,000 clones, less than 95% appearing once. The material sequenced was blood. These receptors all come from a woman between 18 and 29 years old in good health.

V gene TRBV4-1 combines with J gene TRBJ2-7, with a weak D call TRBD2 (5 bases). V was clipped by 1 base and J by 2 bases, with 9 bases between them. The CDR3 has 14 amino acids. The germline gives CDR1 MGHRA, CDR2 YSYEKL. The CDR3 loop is CASSQAVGAYEQYF. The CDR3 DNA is TGCGCCAGCAGCCAAGCTGTGGGAGCCTACGAGCAGTACTTC.

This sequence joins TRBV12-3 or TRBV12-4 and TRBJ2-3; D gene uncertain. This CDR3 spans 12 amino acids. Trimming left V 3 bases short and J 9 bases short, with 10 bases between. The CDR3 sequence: CASSLTVETQYF. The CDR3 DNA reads TGTGCCAGCAGTTTGACGGTGGAGACGCAGTATTTT.

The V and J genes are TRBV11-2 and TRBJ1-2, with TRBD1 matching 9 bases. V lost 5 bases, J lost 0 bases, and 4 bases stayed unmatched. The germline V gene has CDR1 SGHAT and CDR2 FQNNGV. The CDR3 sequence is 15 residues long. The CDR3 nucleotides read TGTGCCAGCAGCCTGGGACAGGGAGCTAACTATGGCTACACCTTC. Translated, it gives CASSLGQGANYGYTF.

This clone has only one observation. This CDR3 is CAIRQPRGGLWDTQYF. DNA of the CDR3: TGTGCCATCAGACAACCGCGGGGGGGCCTATGGGATACGCAGTATTTT. The gene calls are TRBV10-3 and TRBJ2-3; 9 nucleotides agree with TRBD2. Trimming removed 6 bases from V and 6 bases from J; junction bases left unmatched: 13. The CDR3 sequence is 16 residues long. The germline V gene has CDR1 ENHRY and CDR2 SYGVKD.

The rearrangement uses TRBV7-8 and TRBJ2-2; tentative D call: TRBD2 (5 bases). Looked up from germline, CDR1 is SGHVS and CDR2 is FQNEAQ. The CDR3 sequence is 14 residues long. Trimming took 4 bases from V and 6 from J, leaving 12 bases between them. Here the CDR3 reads CASSSEGGSGELFF. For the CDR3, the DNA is TGTGCCAGCAGCTCAGAAGGCGGGTCCGGGGAGCTGTTTTTT.

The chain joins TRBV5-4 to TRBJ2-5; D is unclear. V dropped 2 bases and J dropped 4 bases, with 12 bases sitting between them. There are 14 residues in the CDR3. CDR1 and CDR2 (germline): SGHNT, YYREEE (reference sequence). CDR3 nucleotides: TGTGCCAGCAGCTTAATCAGCAGTGCAGAGACCCAGTACTTC. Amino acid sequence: CASSLISSAETQYF. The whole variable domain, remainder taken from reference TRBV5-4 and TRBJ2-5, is ETGVTQSPTHLIKTRGQQVTLRCSSQSGHNTVSWYQQALGQGPQFIFQYYREEENGRGNFPPRFSGLQFPNYSSELNVNALELDDSALYLCASSLISSAETQYFGPGTRLLVL.

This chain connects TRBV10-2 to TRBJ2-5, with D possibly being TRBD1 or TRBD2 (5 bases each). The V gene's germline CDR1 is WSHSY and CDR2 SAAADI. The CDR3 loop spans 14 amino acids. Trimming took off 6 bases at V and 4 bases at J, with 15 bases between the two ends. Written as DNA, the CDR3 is TGCGCCAGCAGGGGGACGGCCCAGAGAGAGACCCAGTACTTC. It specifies CASRGTAQRETQYF.

The CDR3 protein is CASSQVTLADYGYTF. In DNA form, the CDR3 reads TGTGCCAGCAGCCAGGTGACCTTAGCGGACTATGGCTACACCTTC. This chain connects TRBV4-2 to TRBJ1-2; no clear D. Germline CDR1 reads LGHNA; CDR2 reads YNFKEQ. The V and J ends lost 3 bases and 3 bases respectively, with 14 bases between them. CDR3 length equals 15 residues.

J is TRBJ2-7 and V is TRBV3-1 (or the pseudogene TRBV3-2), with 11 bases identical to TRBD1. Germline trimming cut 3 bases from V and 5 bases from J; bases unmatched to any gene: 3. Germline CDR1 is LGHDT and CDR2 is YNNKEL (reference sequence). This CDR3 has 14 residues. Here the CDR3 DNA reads TGTGCCAGCAGCCAGGACAGGGGGCACGACGAGCAGTACTTC. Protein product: CASSQDRGHDEQYF.

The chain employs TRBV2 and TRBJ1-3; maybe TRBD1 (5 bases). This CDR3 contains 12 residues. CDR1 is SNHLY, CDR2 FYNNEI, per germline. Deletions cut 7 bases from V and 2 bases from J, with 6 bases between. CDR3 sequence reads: CASMGPGNTIYF. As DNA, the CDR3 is TGTGCCAGCATGGGACCTGGAAACACCATATATTTT.

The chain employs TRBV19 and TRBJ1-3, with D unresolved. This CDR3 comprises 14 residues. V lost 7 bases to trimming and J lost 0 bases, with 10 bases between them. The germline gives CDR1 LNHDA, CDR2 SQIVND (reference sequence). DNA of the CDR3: TGTGCCAGTAAAAGTTCGGCCTCTGGAAACACCATATATTTT. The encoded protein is CASKSSASGNTIYF.

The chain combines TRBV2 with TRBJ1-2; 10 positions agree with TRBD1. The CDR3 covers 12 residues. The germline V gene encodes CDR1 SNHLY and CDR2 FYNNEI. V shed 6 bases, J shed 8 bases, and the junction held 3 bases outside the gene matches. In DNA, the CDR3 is TGTGCCAGCAGGTCGACAGGGGGCGGCTACACCTTC. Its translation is CASRSTGGGYTF.

The CDR3 sequence: CASSPRDSHGYTF. CDR3 sequence (DNA): TGTGCCAGCTCACCAAGGGACAGCCACGGCTACACCTTC. The V call is TRBV18, the J call TRBJ1-2; TRBD1 matches 7 bases. CDR1 KGHSH and CDR2 LQKENI come from the germline V gene. The junction had 5 bases not matched to a gene; V was cut back by 2 bases and J by 8 bases. The CDR3 runs to 13 residues.

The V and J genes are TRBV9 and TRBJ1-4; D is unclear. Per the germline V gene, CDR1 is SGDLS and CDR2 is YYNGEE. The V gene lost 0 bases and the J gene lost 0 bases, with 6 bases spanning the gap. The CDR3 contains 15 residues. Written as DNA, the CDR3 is TGTGCCAGCAGCGTAGGCGGAGCAACTAATGAAAAACTGTTTTTT. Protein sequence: CASSVGGATNEKLFF.

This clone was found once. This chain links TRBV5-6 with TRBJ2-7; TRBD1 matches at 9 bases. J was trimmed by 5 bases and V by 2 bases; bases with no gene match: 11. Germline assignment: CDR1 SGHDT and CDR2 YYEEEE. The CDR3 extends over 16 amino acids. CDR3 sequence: CASSFLGQGNPHEQYF. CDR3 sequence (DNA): TGTGCCAGCAGCTTTCTGGGACAGGGTAATCCCCACGAGCAGTACTTC.

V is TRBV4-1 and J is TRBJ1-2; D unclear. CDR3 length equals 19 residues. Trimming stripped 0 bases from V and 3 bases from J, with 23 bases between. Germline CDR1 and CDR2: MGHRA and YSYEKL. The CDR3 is CASSQEWEERSTTYYGYTF. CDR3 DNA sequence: TGCGCCAGCAGCCAAGAGTGGGAAGAGAGGTCCACAACCTACTATGGCTACACCTTC.

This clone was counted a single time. CDR3 sequence: CASSHLSRLAGRYEQYF. The DNA of the CDR3 is TGTGCCAGCAGCCACCTCTCCCGGCTAGCGGGGCGCTACGAGCAGTACTTC. The chain carries TRBV3-1 (or the pseudogene TRBV3-2) and TRBJ2-7, with 9 bases identical to TRBD2. V was pared by 3 bases and J by 3 bases, with 12 bases of the junction left unmatched. The CDR3 sequence is 17 residues long. Germline V CDR1 and CDR2: LGHDT, YNNKEL (reference sequence).

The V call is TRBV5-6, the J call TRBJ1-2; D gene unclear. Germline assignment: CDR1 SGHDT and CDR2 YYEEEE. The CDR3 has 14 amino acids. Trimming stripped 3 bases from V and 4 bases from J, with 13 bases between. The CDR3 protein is CASSWSTGIYGYTF. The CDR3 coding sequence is TGTGCCAGCAGCTGGTCAACGGGGATCTATGGCTACACCTTC.

The CDR3 nucleotides are TGTGCCAGCAGTCTAGACCGGGAAACACCCCTCCACTTT. This encodes CASSLDRETPLHF. The chain employs TRBV6-6 and TRBJ1-6; the D is unclear. Germline V gene data show CDR1 as MNHNY and CDR2 as SVGAGI (reference sequence). This CDR3 region has 13 residues. V gave up 5 bases and J gave up 11 bases, with 13 bases separating them.

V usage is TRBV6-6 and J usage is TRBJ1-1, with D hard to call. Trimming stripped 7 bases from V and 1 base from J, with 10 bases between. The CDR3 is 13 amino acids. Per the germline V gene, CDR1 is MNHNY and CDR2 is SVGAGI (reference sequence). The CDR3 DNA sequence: TGTGCCAGCAAATCCGGCCCGAACACTGAAGCTTTCTTT. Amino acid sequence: CASKSGPNTEAFF.

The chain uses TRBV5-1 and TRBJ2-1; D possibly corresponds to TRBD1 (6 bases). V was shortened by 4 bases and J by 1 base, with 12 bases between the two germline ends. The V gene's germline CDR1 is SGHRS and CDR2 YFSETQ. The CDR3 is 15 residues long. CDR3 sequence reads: CASSEDGQSYNEQFF. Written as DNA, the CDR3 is TGCGCCAGCAGCGAGGACGGACAGTCCTACAATGAGCAGTTCTTC.

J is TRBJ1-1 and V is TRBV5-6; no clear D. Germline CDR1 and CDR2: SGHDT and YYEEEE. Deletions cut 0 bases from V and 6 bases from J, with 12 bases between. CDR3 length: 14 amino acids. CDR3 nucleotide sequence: TGTGCCAGCAGCTTGGCTACAGAGAAACCTGAAGCTTTCTTT. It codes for CASSLATEKPEAFF.

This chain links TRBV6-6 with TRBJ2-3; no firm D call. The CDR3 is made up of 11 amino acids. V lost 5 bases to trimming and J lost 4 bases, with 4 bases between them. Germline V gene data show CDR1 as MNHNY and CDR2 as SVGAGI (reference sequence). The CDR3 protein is CASSTADTQYF. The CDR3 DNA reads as TGTGCCAGCAGTACGGCAGATACGCAGTATTTT.